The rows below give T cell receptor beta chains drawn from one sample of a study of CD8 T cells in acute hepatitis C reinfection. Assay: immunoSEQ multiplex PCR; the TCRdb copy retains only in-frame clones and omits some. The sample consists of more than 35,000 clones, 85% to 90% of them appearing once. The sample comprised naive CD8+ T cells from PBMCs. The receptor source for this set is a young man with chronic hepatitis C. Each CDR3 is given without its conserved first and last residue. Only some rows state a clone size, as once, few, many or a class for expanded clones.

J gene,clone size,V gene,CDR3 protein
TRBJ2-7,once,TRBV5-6,ASSLVGRGTYEQY
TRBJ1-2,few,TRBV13,ASKEVQGRYT
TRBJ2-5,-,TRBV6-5,ASRGTSYVETQY
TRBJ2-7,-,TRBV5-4,ASSLETGEIEQY
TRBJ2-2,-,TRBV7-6,AMRANTGELF
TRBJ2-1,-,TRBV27,ASSEPGTRALNEQF
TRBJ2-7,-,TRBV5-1,ASSLDVSYEQY
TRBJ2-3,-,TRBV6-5,AVKSRVGLTDTQY
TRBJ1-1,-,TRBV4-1,ASMTGPHENTEAF
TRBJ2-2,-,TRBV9,ASSDALAGGNTRELF
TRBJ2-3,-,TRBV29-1,SVEDWGSPGEGGPRDTQY
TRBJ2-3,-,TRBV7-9,ASSPRAPQQDTQY
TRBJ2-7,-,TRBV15,ATSRGTTGLRLYEQY
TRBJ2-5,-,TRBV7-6,ASSHVRAVRETQY
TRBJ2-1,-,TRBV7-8,ASSSGGGEQF
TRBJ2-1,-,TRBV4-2,ASSQVGSLNEQF
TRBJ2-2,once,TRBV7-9,ASSPGTENTGELF
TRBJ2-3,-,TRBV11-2,ASSLEALAGGVTDTQY
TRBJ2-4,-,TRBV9,ASSGQDRDHIQY
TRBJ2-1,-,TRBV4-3,ASSPGQGNYNEQF
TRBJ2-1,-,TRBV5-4,ASSLGLAGDEQF
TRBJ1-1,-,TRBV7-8,ASSLSPGQVATEAF